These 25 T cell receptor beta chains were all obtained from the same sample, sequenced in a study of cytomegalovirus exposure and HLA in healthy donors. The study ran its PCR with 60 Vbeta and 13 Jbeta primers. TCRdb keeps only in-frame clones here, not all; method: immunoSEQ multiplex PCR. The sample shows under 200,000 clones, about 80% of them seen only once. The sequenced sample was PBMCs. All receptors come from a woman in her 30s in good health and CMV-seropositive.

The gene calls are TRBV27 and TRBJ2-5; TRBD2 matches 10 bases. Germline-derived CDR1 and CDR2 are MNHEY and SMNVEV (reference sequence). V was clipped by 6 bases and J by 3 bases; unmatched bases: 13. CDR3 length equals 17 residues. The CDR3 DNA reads TGTGCCAGCAGACGGCTCTCGAGCGGGAGGGCCGAAGAGACCCAGTACTTC. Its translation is CASRRLSSGRAEETQYF.

CDR3 amino acids: CASSYRVGAEKLFF. CDR3 bases: TGCGCCAGCAGCTACAGGGTCGGGGCTGAAAAACTGTTTTTT. This rearrangement joins TRBV5-1 to TRBJ1-4; tentative D call: TRBD1 (6 bases). In germline, CDR1 is SGHRS, CDR2 YFSETQ. This CDR3 is built from 14 residues. The ends were cut back, 3 bases at V and 7 bases at J, with 13 bases in the middle.

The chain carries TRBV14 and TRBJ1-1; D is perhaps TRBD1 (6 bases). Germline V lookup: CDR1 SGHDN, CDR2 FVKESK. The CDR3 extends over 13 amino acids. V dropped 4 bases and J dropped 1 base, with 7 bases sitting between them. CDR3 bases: TGTGCCAGCAGCCCACAGGGGAACACTGAAGCTTTCTTT. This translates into CASSPQGNTEAFF.

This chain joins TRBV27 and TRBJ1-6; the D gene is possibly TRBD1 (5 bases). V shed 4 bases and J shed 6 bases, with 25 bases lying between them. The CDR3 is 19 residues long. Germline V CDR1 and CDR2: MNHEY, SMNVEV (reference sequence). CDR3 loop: CASSSYLQAGKASNSPLHF. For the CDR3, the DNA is TGTGCCAGCAGTTCCTACTTACAGGCAGGGAAGGCGTCTAATTCACCCCTCCACTTT.

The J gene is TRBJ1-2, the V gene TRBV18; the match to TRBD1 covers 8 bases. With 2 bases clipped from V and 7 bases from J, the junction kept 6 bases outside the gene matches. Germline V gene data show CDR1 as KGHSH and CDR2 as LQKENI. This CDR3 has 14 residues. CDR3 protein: CASSPGQGGGGYTF. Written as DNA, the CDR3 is TGTGCCAGCTCACCAGGACAGGGCGGAGGTGGCTACACCTTC.

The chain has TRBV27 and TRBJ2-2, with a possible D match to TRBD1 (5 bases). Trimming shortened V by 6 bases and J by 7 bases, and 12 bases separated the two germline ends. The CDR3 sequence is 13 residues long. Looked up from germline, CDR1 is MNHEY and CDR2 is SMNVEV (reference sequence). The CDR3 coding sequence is TGTGCCAGCAGCCAGGGATATGGCGGGGAGCTGTTTTTT. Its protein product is CASSQGYGGELFF.

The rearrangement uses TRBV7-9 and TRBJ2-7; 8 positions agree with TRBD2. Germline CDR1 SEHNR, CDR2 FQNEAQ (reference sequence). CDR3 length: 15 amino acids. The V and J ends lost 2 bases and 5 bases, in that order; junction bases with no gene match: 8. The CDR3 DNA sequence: TGTGCCAGCAGCTTAAGGACTAGCTCTCCGGACGAGCAGTACTTC. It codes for CASSLRTSSPDEQYF.

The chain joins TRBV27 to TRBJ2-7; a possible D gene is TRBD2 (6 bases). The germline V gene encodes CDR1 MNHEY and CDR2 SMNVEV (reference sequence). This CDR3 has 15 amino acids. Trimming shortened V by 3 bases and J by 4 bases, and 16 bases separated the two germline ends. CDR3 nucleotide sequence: TGTGCCAGCAGTTTCTCGGGGACTCGATTTTACGAGCAGTACTTC. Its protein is CASSFSGTRFYEQYF.

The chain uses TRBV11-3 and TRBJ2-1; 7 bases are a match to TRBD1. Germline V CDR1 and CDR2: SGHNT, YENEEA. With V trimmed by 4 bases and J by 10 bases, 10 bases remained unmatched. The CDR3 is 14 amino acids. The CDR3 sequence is CASSSGTEPPEQFF. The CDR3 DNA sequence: TGTGCCAGCAGCTCCGGGACAGAGCCCCCAGAGCAGTTCTTC.

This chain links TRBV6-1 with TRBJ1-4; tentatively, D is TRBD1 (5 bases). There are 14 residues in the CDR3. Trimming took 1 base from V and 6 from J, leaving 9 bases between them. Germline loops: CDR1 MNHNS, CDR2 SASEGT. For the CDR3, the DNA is TGTGCCAGCAGTGAAGTATTACAGGATGAAAAACTGTTTTTT. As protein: CASSEVLQDEKLFF.

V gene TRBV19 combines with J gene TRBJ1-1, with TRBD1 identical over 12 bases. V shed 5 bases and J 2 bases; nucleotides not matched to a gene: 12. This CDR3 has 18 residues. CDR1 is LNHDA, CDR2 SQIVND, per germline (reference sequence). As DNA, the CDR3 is TGTGCCAGTAGTGGAACAGACCGGGACAGGGGGCGTAACACTGAAGCTTTCTTT. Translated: CASSGTDRDRGRNTEAFF.

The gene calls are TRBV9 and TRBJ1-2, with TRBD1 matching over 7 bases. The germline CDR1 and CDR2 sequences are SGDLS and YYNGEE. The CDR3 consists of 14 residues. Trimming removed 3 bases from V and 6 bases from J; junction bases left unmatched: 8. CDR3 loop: CASSALDRPNGYTF. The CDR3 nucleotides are TGTGCCAGCAGCGCCCTGGACAGGCCAAATGGCTACACCTTC.

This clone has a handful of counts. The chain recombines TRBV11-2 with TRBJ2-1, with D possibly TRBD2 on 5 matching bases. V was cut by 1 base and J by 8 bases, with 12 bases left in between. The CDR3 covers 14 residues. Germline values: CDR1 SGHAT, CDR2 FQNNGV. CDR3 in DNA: TGTGCCAGCAGCTTAGGGGGAGTTCTAGATGAGCAGTTCTTC. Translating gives CASSLGGVLDEQFF.

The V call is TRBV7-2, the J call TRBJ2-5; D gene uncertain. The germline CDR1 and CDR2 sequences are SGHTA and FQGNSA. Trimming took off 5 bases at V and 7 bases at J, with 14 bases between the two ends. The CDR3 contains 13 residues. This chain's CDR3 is CASSPSMAVTQYF. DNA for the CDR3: TGTGCCAGCAGCCCCTCGATGGCGGTGACCCAGTACTTC.

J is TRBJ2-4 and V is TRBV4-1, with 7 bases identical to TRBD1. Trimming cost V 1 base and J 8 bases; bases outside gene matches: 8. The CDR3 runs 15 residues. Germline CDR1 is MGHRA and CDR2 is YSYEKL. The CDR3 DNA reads TGCGCCAGCAGCCAAGGTGAAAGGGGGCGGGACATTCAGTACTTC. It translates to CASSQGERGRDIQYF.

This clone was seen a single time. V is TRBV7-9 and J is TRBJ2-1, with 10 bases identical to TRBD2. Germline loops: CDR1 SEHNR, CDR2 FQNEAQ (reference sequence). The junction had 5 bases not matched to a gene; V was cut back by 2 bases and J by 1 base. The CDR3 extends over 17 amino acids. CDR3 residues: CASSLTIAGGSYNEQFF. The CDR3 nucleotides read TGTGCCAGCAGCTTAACCATAGCGGGGGGATCCTACAATGAGCAGTTCTTC.

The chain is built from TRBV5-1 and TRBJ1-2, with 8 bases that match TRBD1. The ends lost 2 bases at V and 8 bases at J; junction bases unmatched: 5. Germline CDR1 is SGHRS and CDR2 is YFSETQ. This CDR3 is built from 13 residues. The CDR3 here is CASSFQGAEGYTF. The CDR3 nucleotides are TGCGCCAGCAGCTTCCAGGGGGCGGAGGGCTACACCTTC. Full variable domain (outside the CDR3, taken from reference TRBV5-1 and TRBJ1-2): KAGVTQTPRYLIKTRGQQVTLSCSPISGHRSVSWYQQTPGQGLQFLFEYFSETQRNKGNFPGRFSGRQFSNSRSEMNVSTLELGDSALYLCASSFQGAEGYTFGSGTRLTVV.

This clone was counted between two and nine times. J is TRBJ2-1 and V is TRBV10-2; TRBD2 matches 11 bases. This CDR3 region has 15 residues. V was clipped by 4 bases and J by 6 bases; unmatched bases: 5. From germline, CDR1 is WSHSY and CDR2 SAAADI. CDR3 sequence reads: CASSGGTSGANEQFF. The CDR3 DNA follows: TGCGCCAGCAGTGGAGGGACTAGCGGCGCCAATGAGCAGTTCTTC.

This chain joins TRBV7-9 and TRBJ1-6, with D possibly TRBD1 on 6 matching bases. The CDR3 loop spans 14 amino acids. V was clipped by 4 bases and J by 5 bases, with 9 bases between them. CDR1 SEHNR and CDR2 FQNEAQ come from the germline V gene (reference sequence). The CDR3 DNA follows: TGTGCCAGCAGCTGGGACATCGATAATTCACCCCTCCACTTT. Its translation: CASSWDIDNSPLHF.

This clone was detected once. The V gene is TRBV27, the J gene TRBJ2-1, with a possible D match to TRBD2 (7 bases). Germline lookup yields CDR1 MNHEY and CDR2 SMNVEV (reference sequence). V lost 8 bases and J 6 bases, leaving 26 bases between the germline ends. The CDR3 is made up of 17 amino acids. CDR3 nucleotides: TGTGCCAGCGTGGGCAAGGGGGGCGGGAGTGTCTTCAATGAGCAGTTCTTC. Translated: CASVGKGGGSVFNEQFF.

CDR3 DNA sequence: TGCGCCAGCAGCGATCAGGGGGCGGTAACTGAAGCTTTCTTT. It codes for CASSDQGAVTEAFF. V is TRBV5-1 and J is TRBJ1-1; TRBD1 matches 8 bases. Germline V gene sequence: CDR1 SGHRS, CDR2 YFSETQ. V trimming: 4 bases; J trimming: 5 bases; junction bases outside the gene matches: 7. The CDR3 extends over 14 amino acids. Full variable domain (remainder filled in from reference TRBV5-1 and TRBJ1-1): KAGVTQTPRYLIKTRGQQVTLSCSPISGHRSVSWYQQTPGQGLQFLFEYFSETQRNKGNFPGRFSGRQFSNSRSEMNVSTLELGDSALYLCASSDQGAVTEAFFGQGTRLTVV.

The DNA of the CDR3 is TGTGCCAGCAGTAGACTAGCGGGGTTCTACAATGAGCAGTTCTTC. It specifies CASSRLAGFYNEQFF. V gene TRBV6-1 combines with J gene TRBJ2-1; 11 bases line up with TRBD2. CDR1 is MNHNS, CDR2 SASEGT, per germline. The CDR3 covers 15 residues. Germline trimming cut 5 bases from V and 3 bases from J; bases unmatched to any gene: 3.

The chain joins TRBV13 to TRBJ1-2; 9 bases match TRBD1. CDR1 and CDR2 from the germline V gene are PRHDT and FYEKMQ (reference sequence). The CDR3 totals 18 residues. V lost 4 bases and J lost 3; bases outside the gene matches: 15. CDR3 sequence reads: CASSSTRQQGASDYGYTF. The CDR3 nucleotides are TGTGCCAGCAGCTCAACACGTCAACAGGGGGCGTCGGACTATGGCTACACCTTC.

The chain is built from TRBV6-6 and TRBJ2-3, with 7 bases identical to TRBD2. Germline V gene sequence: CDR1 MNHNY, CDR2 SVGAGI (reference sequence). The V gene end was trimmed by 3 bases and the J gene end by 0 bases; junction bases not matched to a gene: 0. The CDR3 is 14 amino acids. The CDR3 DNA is TGTGCCAGCAGTTATAGCGGGAGCACAGATACGCAGTATTTT. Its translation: CASSYSGSTDTQYF.

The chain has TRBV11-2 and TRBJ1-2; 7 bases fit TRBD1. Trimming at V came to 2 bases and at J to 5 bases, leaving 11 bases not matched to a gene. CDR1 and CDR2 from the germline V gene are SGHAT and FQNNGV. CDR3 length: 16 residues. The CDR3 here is CASSLRGLIGGYGYTF. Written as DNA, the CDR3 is TGTGCCAGCAGCTTAAGGGGGCTCATTGGGGGATATGGCTACACCTTC.